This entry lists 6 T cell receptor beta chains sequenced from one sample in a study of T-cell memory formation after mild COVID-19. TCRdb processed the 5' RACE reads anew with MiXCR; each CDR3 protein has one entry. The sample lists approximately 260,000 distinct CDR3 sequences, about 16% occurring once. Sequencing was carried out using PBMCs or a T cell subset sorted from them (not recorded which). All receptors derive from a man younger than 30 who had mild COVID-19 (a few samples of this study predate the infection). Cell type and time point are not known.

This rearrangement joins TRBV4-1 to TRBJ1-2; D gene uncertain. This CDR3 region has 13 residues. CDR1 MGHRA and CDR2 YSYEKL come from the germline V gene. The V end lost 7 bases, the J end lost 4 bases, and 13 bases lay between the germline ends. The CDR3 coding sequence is TGCGCCAGCACCTCCCGGGCGGCCTATGGCTACACCTTC. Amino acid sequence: CASTSRAAYGYTF.

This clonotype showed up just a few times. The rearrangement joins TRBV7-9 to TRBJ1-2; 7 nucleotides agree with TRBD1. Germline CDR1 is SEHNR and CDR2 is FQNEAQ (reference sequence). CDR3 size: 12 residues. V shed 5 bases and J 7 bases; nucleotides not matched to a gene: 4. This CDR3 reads CASSPWDSGYTF. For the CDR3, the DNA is TGTGCCAGCAGCCCCTGGGACAGTGGCTACACCTTC.

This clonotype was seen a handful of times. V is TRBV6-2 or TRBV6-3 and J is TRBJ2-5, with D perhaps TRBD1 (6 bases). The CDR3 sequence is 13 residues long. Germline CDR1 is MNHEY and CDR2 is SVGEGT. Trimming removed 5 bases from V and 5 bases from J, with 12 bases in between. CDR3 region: CASSVQGQETQYF. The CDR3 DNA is TGTGCCAGCAGTGTTCAGGGGCAGGAGACCCAGTACTTC.

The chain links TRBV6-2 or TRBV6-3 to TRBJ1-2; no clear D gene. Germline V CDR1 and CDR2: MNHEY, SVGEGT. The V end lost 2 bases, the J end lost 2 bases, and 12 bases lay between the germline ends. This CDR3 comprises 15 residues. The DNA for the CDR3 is TGTGCCAGCAGTTACAGTCAAAATTGGAACTATGGCTACACCTTC. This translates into CASSYSQNWNYGYTF.

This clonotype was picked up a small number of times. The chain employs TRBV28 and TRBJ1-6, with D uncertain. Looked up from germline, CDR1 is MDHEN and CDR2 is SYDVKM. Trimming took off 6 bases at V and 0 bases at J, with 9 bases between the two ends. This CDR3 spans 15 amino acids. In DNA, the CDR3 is TGTGCCAGCAGCCCTCGGGGCTCCTATAATTCACCCCTCCACTTT. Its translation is CASSPRGSYNSPLHF.

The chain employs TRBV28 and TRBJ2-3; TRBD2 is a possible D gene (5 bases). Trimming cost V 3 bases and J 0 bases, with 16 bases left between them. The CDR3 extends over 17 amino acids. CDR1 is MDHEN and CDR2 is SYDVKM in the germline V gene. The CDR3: CASSLRVAPPSTDTQYF. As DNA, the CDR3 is TGTGCCAGCAGTTTGAGGGTCGCACCCCCTAGCACAGATACGCAGTATTTT.